The 29 T cell receptor beta chains listed next were all sequenced from one sample in a study of T cell responses to AZD1222 COVID-19 vaccine. Data came from immunoSEQ multiplex PCR; TCRdb stores just in-frame clones and leaves some out. This sample has roughly 75,000 clones, with less than 90% found just once. This material consisted of peripheral blood, taken on day 0 of AZD1222 vaccination. Every receptor here comes from an adult in good health.

The J gene is TRBJ2-7, the V gene TRBV18; the match to TRBD2 covers 11 bases. Germline trimming cut 2 bases from V and 2 bases from J; bases unmatched to any gene: 5. The CDR3 extends over 16 amino acids. The germline V gene encodes CDR1 KGHSH and CDR2 LQKENI. CDR3 in DNA: TGTGCCAGCTCACCATACGGGACTAGCGGAGCCTACGAGCAGTACTTC. This translates into CASSPYGTSGAYEQYF. Using reference TRBV18 and TRBJ2-7 for the parts outside the CDR3, the full variable domain is NAGVMQNPRHLVRRRGQEARLRCSPMKGHSHVYWYRQLPEEGLKFMVYLQKENIIDESGMPKERFSAEFPKEGPSILRIQQVVRGDSAAYFCASSPYGTSGAYEQYFGPGTRLTVT.

CDR3 coding DNA: TGTGCCAGCAGTCCTGGGACAGGAAACTATGGCTACACCTTC. Translated: CASSPGTGNYGYTF. The J gene is TRBJ1-2, the V gene TRBV27, with 8 positions matching TRBD1. V shed 5 bases and J 2 bases; nucleotides not matched to a gene: 4. Germline lookup yields CDR1 MNHEY and CDR2 SMNVEV (reference sequence). The CDR3 extends over 14 amino acids.

The chain joins TRBV19 to TRBJ1-2; D uncertain. V was clipped by 3 bases and J by 7 bases, with 12 bases between them. CDR3 length equals 13 residues. The germline gives CDR1 LNHDA, CDR2 SQIVND (reference sequence). As DNA, the CDR3 is TGTGCCAGTAGTATTGAGGTAGGATCTGGCTACACCTTC. Amino acid sequence: CASSIEVGSGYTF.

V gene TRBV4-1 combines with J gene TRBJ1-4, with TRBD1 as a possible D gene (6 bases). There are 15 residues in the CDR3. V gave up 4 bases and J gave up 4 bases, with 13 bases separating them. The germline CDR1 and CDR2 sequences are MGHRA and YSYEKL. CDR3 loop: CASSRGDTYNEKLFF. Here the CDR3 DNA reads TGCGCCAGCAGCCGCGGGGACACCTATAATGAAAAACTGTTTTTT.

The chain employs TRBV3-1 (or the pseudogene TRBV3-2) and TRBJ2-7; possibly TRBD1 for D (5 bases). The CDR3 extends over 13 amino acids. From germline, CDR1 is LGHDT and CDR2 YNNKEL (reference sequence). Trimming took 2 bases from V and 2 from J, leaving 7 bases between them. CDR3 DNA: TGTGCCAGCAGCCAACAGGGTACCTACGAGCAGTACTTC. Encoded protein: CASSQQGTYEQYF.

In its sample, this clone was seen a few times. The chain employs TRBV9 and TRBJ1-5; D remains ambiguous. Germline-derived CDR1 and CDR2 are SGDLS and YYNGEE. V dropped 3 bases and J dropped 7 bases, with 11 bases sitting between them. This CDR3 is built from 13 residues. The CDR3 DNA reads as TGTGCCAGCAGCGCAGACGTTCGGCAGCCCCAGCATTTT. It translates to CASSADVRQPQHF.

The chain combines TRBV4-1 with TRBJ1-4, with a weak D call TRBD1 (5 bases). Trimming took off 0 bases at V and 12 bases at J, with 20 bases between the two ends. This CDR3 has 16 residues. The germline CDR1 and CDR2 sequences are MGHRA and YSYEKL. Written as DNA, the CDR3 is TGCGCCAGCAGCCAAGATTTGGGACCCCCCTGGGAACAACTGTTTTTT. This translates into CASSQDLGPPWEQLFF.

The chain joins TRBV7-2 to TRBJ2-2; D is undetermined. Germline V gene data show CDR1 as SGHTA and CDR2 as FQGNSA. This CDR3 is 13 amino acids long. Trimming removed 5 bases from V and 1 base from J, with 5 bases in between. CDR3 sequence (DNA): TGTGCCAGCAGCCCCCTGAACACCGGGGAGCTGTTTTTT. Protein product: CASSPLNTGELFF.

The rearrangement joins TRBV4-1 to TRBJ1-5, with D maybe TRBD1 (5 bases). The CDR3 is 18 amino acids. Trimming left V 0 bases short and J 0 bases short, with 15 bases between. From germline, CDR1 is MGHRA and CDR2 YSYEKL. The CDR3, as DNA: TGCGCCAGCAGCCAAGAGGGGGGTGGGGGTTATAGCAATCAGCCCCAGCATTTT. This encodes CASSQEGGGGYSNQPQHF.

The rearrangement joins TRBV5-1 to TRBJ1-1; 7 bases align to TRBD1. Germline trimming cut 4 bases from V and 10 bases from J; bases unmatched to any gene: 7. Per germline, CDR1 SGHRS and CDR2 YFSETQ. This CDR3 has 12 residues. The CDR3: CASSPSAGGAFF. CDR3 DNA: TGCGCCAGCAGCCCAAGTGCAGGGGGAGCTTTCTTT. Full variable domain (remainder filled in from reference TRBV5-1 and TRBJ1-1): KAGVTQTPRYLIKTRGQQVTLSCSPISGHRSVSWYQQTPGQGLQFLFEYFSETQRNKGNFPGRFSGRQFSNSRSEMNVSTLELGDSALYLCASSPSAGGAFFGQGTRLTVV.

V and J are TRBV9 and TRBJ1-3; a possible D gene is TRBD1 (5 bases). Germline loops: CDR1 SGDLS, CDR2 YYNGEE. This CDR3 spans 17 amino acids. V was trimmed by 0 bases and J by 3 bases, leaving 16 bases between them. CDR3 nucleotides: TGTGCCAGCAGCGTAGGTAAGCGGGGCCGCCGTGGAAACACCATATATTTT. Its protein product is CASSVGKRGRRGNTIYF.

J is TRBJ2-1 and V is TRBV19; possibly TRBD1 or TRBD2 for D (6 bases each). This CDR3 has 13 amino acids. Germline V gene data show CDR1 as LNHDA and CDR2 as SQIVND (reference sequence). Deletions cut 3 bases from V and 12 bases from J, with 15 bases between. This CDR3 reads CASSMFSRGPQFF. Written as DNA, the CDR3 is TGTGCCAGTAGTATGTTCTCACGGGGGCCGCAGTTCTTC. Variable domain in full (rest from reference TRBV19 and TRBJ2-1): DGGITQSPKYLFRKEGQNVTLSCEQNLNHDAMYWYRQDPGQGLRLIYYSQIVNDFQKGDIAEGYSVSREKKESFPLTVTSAQKNPTAFYLCASSMFSRGPQFFGPGTRLTVL.

The rearrangement links TRBV28 to TRBJ1-2; TRBD1 might be the D (6 bases). The V gene lost 10 bases and the J gene lost 5 bases, with 17 bases spanning the gap. CDR1 is MDHEN and CDR2 is SYDVKM in the germline V gene. The CDR3 covers 13 residues. As DNA, the CDR3 is TGTGCCATCTCTGGGACTGGGACATATGGCTACACCTTC. Translated, it gives CAISGTGTYGYTF.

V usage is TRBV3-1 (or the pseudogene TRBV3-2) and J usage is TRBJ1-4, with D tentatively TRBD1 (6 bases). The CDR3 is made up of 16 amino acids. Germline lookup yields CDR1 LGHDT and CDR2 YNNKEL (reference sequence). The V and J ends lost 5 bases and 4 bases respectively, with 17 bases between them. In DNA form, the CDR3 reads TGTGCCAGCAGCTCCCCCACCGGGGGGCGTAATGAAAAACTGTTTTTT. This sequence encodes CASSSPTGGRNEKLFF.

V and J are TRBV6-5 and TRBJ1-5; possibly TRBD1 for D (6 bases). With 4 bases removed from V and 3 bases from J, the gap between germline ends came to 10 bases. The germline V gene has CDR1 MNHEY and CDR2 SVGAGI. CDR3 length equals 14 residues. CDR3 DNA sequence: TGTGCCAGCAGTTTCCAGGGGATCAATCAGCCCCAGCATTTT. Its protein product is CASSFQGINQPQHF.

The table lists this clone with a count of one. This chain links TRBV6-1 with TRBJ2-1; either TRBD1 or TRBD2 may fit D (5 bases each). CDR3 length: 16 amino acids. Germline CDR1 is MNHNS and CDR2 is SASEGT. V was trimmed by 0 bases and J by 4 bases, leaving 13 bases between them. The CDR3, as DNA: TGTGCCAGCAGTGAAGCGCTGGGGGTTCGGTACAATGAGCAGTTCTTC. Translated, it gives CASSEALGVRYNEQFF.

The CDR3, as DNA: TGTGCCAGCAGCTTAGCGGCCAGCGGGTACGAGCAGTACTTC. It is translated as CASSLAASGYEQYF. The genes are TRBV7-2 and TRBJ2-7; TRBD2 is a possible D gene (6 bases). Trimming left V 0 bases short and J 4 bases short, with 10 bases between. The germline V gene encodes CDR1 SGHTA and CDR2 FQGNSA. CDR3 length: 14 amino acids.

The chain is built from TRBV7-8 and TRBJ1-5; the D gene is possibly TRBD1 (5 bases). With 0 bases removed from V and 5 bases from J, the gap between germline ends came to 11 bases. The CDR3 covers 15 residues. Germline values: CDR1 SGHVS, CDR2 FQNEAQ. CDR3 DNA sequence: TGTGCCAGCAGCTTAGCCGGGACGGGGGATCAGCCCCAGCATTTT. Encoded protein: CASSLAGTGDQPQHF. The whole variable domain, filled in from reference TRBV7-8 and TRBJ1-5, reads GAGVSQSPRYKVAKRGQDVALRCDPISGHVSLFWYQQALGQGPEFLTYFQNEAQLDKSGLPSDRFFAERPEGSVSTLKIQRTQQEDSAVYLCASSLAGTGDQPQHFGDGTRLSIL.

V and J are TRBV30 and TRBJ2-3, with 9 bases fitting TRBD2. Germline V gene lookup returns CDR1 GTSNPN and CDR2 SVGIG (reference sequence). The V gene end was trimmed by 4 bases and the J gene end by 4 bases; junction bases not matched to a gene: 9. This CDR3 is 15 amino acids long. The CDR3 DNA sequence: TGTGCCTGGAAAGCGGGGGGCGGGGAGGCAGATACGCAGTATTTT. It specifies CAWKAGGGEADTQYF. Looking up the rest from reference TRBV30 and TRBJ2-3 gives the full variable domain: SQTIHQWPATLVQPVGSPLSLECTVEGTSNPNLYWYRQAAGRGLQLLFYSVGIGQISSEVPQNLSASRPQDRQFILSSKKLLLSDSGFYLCAWKAGGGEADTQYFGPGTRLTVL.

This clone has a single count. The rearrangement links TRBV29-1 to TRBJ1-1; D perhaps matches TRBD1 (6 bases). The CDR3 consists of 12 residues. V dropped 8 bases and J dropped 5 bases, with 15 bases sitting between them. CDR1 and CDR2 from the germline V gene are SQVTM and ANQGSEA. The CDR3 loop is CSSLRGKTEAFF. The CDR3, as DNA: TGCAGCTCCCTGAGGGGGAAGACTGAAGCTTTCTTT.

The CDR3 DNA follows: TGCGCCAGCAGTCCCCAGGACGGGGCAGGGGAGAGTGACTCCTATGAAAAACTGTTTTTT. Amino acid sequence: CASSPQDGAGESDSYEKLFF. The rearrangement uses TRBV23-1 and TRBJ1-4; TRBD1 is a possible D gene (6 bases). TRBV23-1 is an open reading frame, and its role is uncertain. Trimming removed 4 bases from V and 6 bases from J, with 30 bases in between. The CDR3 spans 20 residues.

V and J are TRBV30 and TRBJ2-6; TRBD2 aligns across 8 bases. CDR1 and CDR2 (germline): GTSNPN, SVGIG (reference sequence). The CDR3 is 20 amino acids. V lost 1 base and J lost 3; bases outside the gene matches: 17. The chain's CDR3 is CAWSGQRYSAGESGANVLTF. The CDR3 DNA sequence: TGTGCCTGGAGTGGCCAGAGGTACTCAGCGGGGGAGAGTGGGGCCAACGTCCTGACTTTC.

The chain carries TRBV30 and TRBJ2-5, with D possibly matching TRBD1 (6 bases). The germline CDR1 and CDR2 sequences are GTSNPN and SVGIG (reference sequence). Trimming cost V 5 bases and J 1 base, with 11 bases left between them. The CDR3 is made up of 13 amino acids. The CDR3 protein is CAWERGSQETQYF. The CDR3 DNA follows: TGTGCCTGGGAAAGGGGGTCCCAAGAGACCCAGTACTTC.

This rearrangement joins TRBV7-9 to TRBJ1-2; TRBD1 matches 8 bases. V lost 3 bases to trimming and J lost 7 bases; unmatched junction nucleotides: 4. The CDR3 covers 13 residues. Germline CDR1 and CDR2: SEHNR and FQNEAQ (reference sequence). This CDR3 reads CASSLQGAGGYTF. The CDR3 DNA reads TGTGCCAGCAGCTTGCAGGGGGCGGGTGGCTACACCTTC.

This clone was seen a single time. J is TRBJ1-2 and V is TRBV6-5; D possibly corresponds to TRBD1 (5 bases). Looked up from germline, CDR1 is MNHEY and CDR2 is SVGAGI. The CDR3 is 14 residues long. CDR3: CAAGGTTRAYGYTF. The CDR3, as DNA: TGTGCAGCCGGGGGGACCACTCGGGCCTATGGCTACACCTTC.

The chain joins TRBV27 to TRBJ2-3; D unclear. In germline, CDR1 is MNHEY, CDR2 SMNVEV (reference sequence). CDR3 size: 13 residues. Trimming took off 1 base at V and 5 bases at J, with 7 bases between the two ends. CDR3 bases: TGTGCCAGCAGTTTATTCTTCAGAGATACGCAGTATTTT. Translation gives CASSLFFRDTQYF.

This chain uses TRBV6-5 with TRBJ1-5, with D maybe TRBD1 (5 bases). CDR1 is MNHEY, CDR2 SVGAGI, per germline. CDR3 length: 14 residues. Trimming cost V 6 bases and J 9 bases, with 18 bases left between them. CDR3 sequence (DNA): TGTGCCAGCAGAATAGACAGCGGGTATGGGCCCCAGCATTTT. This gives the protein CASRIDSGYGPQHF.

There are a few counts of this clone. V is TRBV4-2 and J is TRBJ1-6; 7 bases match TRBD1. With 3 bases clipped from V and 11 bases from J, the junction kept 10 bases outside the gene matches. CDR1 is LGHNA and CDR2 is YNFKEQ in the germline V gene. The CDR3 runs 15 residues. CDR3 nucleotides: TGTGCCAGCAGCCAGGCTTCGGGTCAGGGGGCACCCCTCCACTTT. Its translation is CASSQASGQGAPLHF.

This chain connects TRBV6-5 to TRBJ1-5; TRBD1 agrees at 9 bases. Trimming took 6 bases from V and 8 from J; bases not matched to a gene: 8. The CDR3 is made up of 14 amino acids. Looked up from germline, CDR1 is MNHEY and CDR2 is SVGAGI. The CDR3 protein is CASRRDRVGEPQHF. For the CDR3, the DNA is TGTGCCAGCAGGAGGGACAGGGTTGGGGAGCCCCAGCATTTT.